The present entry profiles one TCR beta chain with its context. The junction shows a germline mismatch at one end, possibly a read error. The CDR3 totals 17 residues. Germline loops: CDR1 ENHRY, CDR2 SYGVKD. The source of the sample is a study of Graves' ophthalmopathy and Graves' hyperthyroidism. Amplification targeted the TCR beta CDR3 regions, with RNA transcripts as the source material. Scientists carried out first-round RT-PCR using HTBI primers and then a second-round multiplex PCR. TCRdb analysed the multiplex PCR reads with MiXCR anew, one entry per CDR3 protein. The top ten clones hold more than 3% of a sample with around 600,000 distinct CDR3 sequences, more than 40% of them seen once.

The clonotype originates from an adult man with Graves' ophthalmopathy. This chain uses TRBV10-3 with TRBJ2-6, with a weak D call TRBD1 (5 bases). What was sequenced was peripheral blood. The CDR3 reads CAISESWTAAGANVLTF. For the CDR3, the DNA is TGTGCCATCAGTGAGTCTTGGACGGCAGCTGGGGCTAACGTCCTGACTTTC.